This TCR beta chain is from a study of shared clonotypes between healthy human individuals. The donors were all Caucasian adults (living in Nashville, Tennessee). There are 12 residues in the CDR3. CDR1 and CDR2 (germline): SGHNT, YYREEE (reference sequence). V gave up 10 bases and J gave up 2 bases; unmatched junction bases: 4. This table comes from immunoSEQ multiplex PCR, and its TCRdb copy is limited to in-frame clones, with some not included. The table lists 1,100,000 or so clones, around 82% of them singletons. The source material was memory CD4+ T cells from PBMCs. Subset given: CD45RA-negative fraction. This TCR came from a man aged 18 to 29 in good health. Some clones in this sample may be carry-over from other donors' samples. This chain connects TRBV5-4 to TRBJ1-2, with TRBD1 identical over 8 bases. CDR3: CAAHRGNYGYTF. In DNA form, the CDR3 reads TGTGCCGCGCACAGGGGGAACTATGGCTACACCTTC.